This T cell receptor beta chain was observed in a study of cytomegalovirus exposure and HLA in healthy donors. Study-level points and caveats: An ancestry cluster, one associated with Asian ancestry, reportedly showed fewer N-insertions than the roughly 670-donor mean in a later analysis. Previously analyzed data showed that most TCR beta V segments were productive at a frequency of about 90% or about 30%. Accurate HLA-A and HLA-B prediction from TCR beta sequences was reported for most subjects. Immune exposure was documented only through CMV serostatus.

The PCR employed 60 Vbeta primers together with 13 Jbeta primers. TCRdb's copy holds only in-frame clones and misses some; the assay was immunoSEQ multiplex PCR. There are over 85,000 clones in the sample; approximately 83% occur only once, and around 2% lies in the top ten. In the case of this clone: Its matching antigen is unknown.

The germline CDR1 and CDR2 sequences are MNHNS and SASEGT. This CDR3 comprises 14 residues. V lost 6 bases to trimming and J lost 6 bases, with 14 bases between them. The sequenced sample was PBMCs. This TCR was recovered from a man aged 35 to 55 in good health and CMV-seronegative. The chain links TRBV6-1 to TRBJ2-2; D might be TRBD1 (6 bases). The CDR3 region is CASSRTDPSGELFF. For the CDR3, the DNA is TGTGCCAGCAGCCGGACAGATCCTTCCGGGGAGCTGTTTTTT.